This TCR beta chain was retrieved from a study of cytomegalovirus exposure and HLA in healthy donors. Study outcomes and limitations: Productive status was seen about 87% or about 30% of the time for most TCR beta V segments in an earlier analysis. The sole available immune exposure information was CMV serostatus. V segments that were indistinguishable, TRBV6-2 and TRBV6-3 among them, were omitted from analysis.

Vbeta (60) and Jbeta (13) primers were used in the PCR. The method was immunoSEQ multiplex PCR; TCRdb's version includes in-frame clones alone and lacks a portion of them. The sample carries fewer than 200,000 clones, about 75% recorded once. The CDR3 has 14 amino acids. The germline CDR1 and CDR2 sequences are SEHNR and FQNEAQ (reference sequence). The V end was cut by 5 bases, the J end by 6 bases, with 11 bases between. There are many counts of this clone. As yet, its antigen is unknown. This chain connects TRBV7-9 to TRBJ1-6; D is unclear. This receptor was obtained from a female donor in good health and CMV-seronegative. The specimen sequenced was PBMCs. Written as DNA, the CDR3 is TGTGCCAGCAGCCCCCTAATTGGTAATTCACCCCTCCACTTT. Translated, it gives CASSPLIGNSPLHF.